This passage covers 14 T cell receptor beta chains from one sample sequenced in a study of cytomegalovirus exposure and HLA in healthy donors. The PCR contained 60 Vbeta and 13 Jbeta primers. Only in-frame clones appear in the TCRdb table, and some are missing; sequencing was by immunoSEQ multiplex PCR. This sample has about 170,000 clones, with 80% found just once. The specimen was PBMCs. The receptors were gathered from a male donor in good health and CMV-seronegative.

This clone appeared a few times. CDR3: CASSRRGLPNTEAFF. CDR3 in DNA: TGCGCCAGCAGCCGGAGAGGCCTACCTAACACTGAAGCTTTCTTT. The chain couples TRBV4-1 to TRBJ1-1, with D unclear. The V gene's germline CDR1 is MGHRA and CDR2 YSYEKL. The germline V and J ends were trimmed by 4 bases and 2 bases, with 14 bases remaining between them. CDR3 length: 15 residues.

The chain joins TRBV6-1 to TRBJ2-3, with a tentative D call TRBD1 (6 bases). V dropped 5 bases and J dropped 12 bases, with 18 bases sitting between them. CDR1 is MNHNS and CDR2 is SASEGT in the germline V gene. The CDR3 has 13 amino acids. CDR3 sequence reads: CASSSDRNYVQYF. The CDR3 nucleotides are TGTGCCAGCAGTAGTGACAGGAATTATGTACAGTATTTT.

CDR3: CASSLMTGGADTQYF. The CDR3 DNA follows: TGTGCCAGCAGCTTAATGACAGGGGGCGCAGATACGCAGTATTTT. V usage is TRBV7-6 and J usage is TRBJ2-3, with 10 bases that match TRBD1. The germline V gene has CDR1 SGHVS and CDR2 FNYEAQ. V gave up 2 bases and J gave up 4 bases; unmatched junction bases: 3. The CDR3 runs 15 residues.

The chain has TRBV19 and TRBJ2-2; 8 bases agree with TRBD1. V lost 3 bases to trimming and J lost 5 bases; unmatched junction nucleotides: 11. Germline values: CDR1 LNHDA, CDR2 SQIVND (reference sequence). The CDR3 has 17 amino acids. The CDR3 DNA sequence: TGTGCCAGTAGTATGTCAGGGGGCCGTATGAGGACCGGGGAGCTGTTTTTT. This gives the protein CASSMSGGRMRTGELFF.

J is TRBJ1-1 and V is TRBV5-4, with D perhaps TRBD1 (6 bases). This CDR3 comprises 13 residues. From germline, CDR1 is SGHNT and CDR2 YYREEE (reference sequence). Trimming pared 4 bases from V and 1 base from J, leaving 8 bases between. The CDR3 here is CASSPRGNTEAFF. As DNA, the CDR3 is TGTGCCAGCAGCCCCAGGGGGAACACTGAAGCTTTCTTT.

The chain recombines TRBV5-1 with TRBJ2-7; D is unresolved. V was shortened by 0 bases and J by 5 bases, with 9 bases between the two germline ends. The germline V gene encodes CDR1 SGHRS and CDR2 YFSETQ. CDR3 size: 13 residues. The CDR3 bases are TGCGCCAGCAGCTTGGACGGGTCCAACGAGCAGTACTTC. Translation: CASSLDGSNEQYF.

This chain connects TRBV5-4 to TRBJ1-6, with 9 bases fitting TRBD1. With V trimmed by 4 bases and J by 10 bases, 9 bases remained unmatched. The CDR3 covers 15 residues. The germline gives CDR1 SGHNT, CDR2 YYREEE (reference sequence). The CDR3, as DNA: TGTGCCAGCAGCATAGGGACAGGGAATGAGTCACCCCTCCACTTT. Protein: CASSIGTGNESPLHF.

The chain recombines TRBV5-1 with TRBJ1-5; 8 nucleotides match TRBD1. Germline V gives CDR1 SGHRS, CDR2 YFSETQ. V shed 5 bases and J 9 bases; nucleotides not matched to a gene: 10. The CDR3 covers 14 residues. The CDR3 is CASRFGQGEGPQHF. The CDR3 DNA reads TGCGCCAGCAGATTCGGACAGGGAGAGGGGCCCCAGCATTTT.

The chain couples TRBV5-8 to TRBJ2-1; no clear D gene. This CDR3 contains 11 residues. Germline CDR1 reads SGHTS; CDR2 reads YDEGEE. CDR3 nucleotides: TGTGCATCCCCCGTCCACAATGAGCAGTTCTTC. Its protein is CASPVHNEQFF.

The J gene is TRBJ2-7, the V gene TRBV18; 8 bases line up with TRBD1. The germline V gene encodes CDR1 KGHSH and CDR2 LQKENI. The CDR3 runs 15 residues. The V and J ends lost 2 bases and 2 bases, in that order; junction bases with no gene match: 5. CDR3 nucleotides: TGTGCCAGCTCACCATCGACAGGGGACCCCTACGAGCAGTACTTC. Protein sequence: CASSPSTGDPYEQYF.

V usage is TRBV18 and J usage is TRBJ1-3; tentative D call: TRBD1 (5 bases). Per the germline V gene, CDR1 is KGHSH and CDR2 is LQKENI. The germline V and J ends were trimmed by 2 bases and 0 bases, with 8 bases remaining between them. The CDR3 is made up of 15 amino acids. This chain's CDR3 is CASSPDSHSGNTIYF. The CDR3 DNA is TGTGCCAGCTCACCAGACAGCCACTCTGGAAACACCATATATTTT.

This clone has just one count. The J gene is TRBJ2-2, the V gene TRBV5-1; TRBD1 is a possible D gene (6 bases). V lost 2 bases, J lost 4 bases, and 9 bases lay in between. The CDR3 is made up of 14 amino acids. Germline CDR1 SGHRS, CDR2 YFSETQ. CDR3 coding DNA: TGCGCCAGCAGCTTATTGGGGGCCACCGGGGAGCTGTTTTTT. Translating gives CASSLLGATGELFF.

This clone was seen a few times. J is TRBJ1-1 and V is TRBV25-1, with D possibly TRBD1 on 5 matching bases. The CDR3 is 13 residues long. Trimming pared 1 base from V and 5 bases from J, leaving 8 bases between. Looked up from germline, CDR1 is MGHDK and CDR2 is SYGVNS. The CDR3: CASSEWGGTEAFF. The CDR3, as DNA: TGTGCCAGCAGTGAATGGGGGGGAACTGAAGCTTTCTTT.

This chain uses TRBV5-1 with TRBJ1-1; 9 bases map to TRBD1. The junction had 5 bases not matched to a gene; V was cut back by 3 bases and J by 5 bases. Germline CDR1 is SGHRS and CDR2 is YFSETQ. The CDR3 is 14 residues long. The CDR3 DNA reads as TGCGCCAGCAGCTCGCTACAGGGGGCAACTGAAGCTTTCTTT. Residues: CASSSLQGATEAFF.